This passage covers 9 T cell receptor beta chains from one sample sequenced in a study of blood T cells in healthy people across ages. Using a J-beta primer mix together with a sample-barcoded 5' primer, a second PCR was run for roughly 7 to 12 cycles. Each CDR3 protein is one row after TCRdb ran MiXCR on the 5' RACE reads. The data hold hundreds of thousands of distinct CDR3 sequences, with around two fifths observed a single time. Sample: blood. All receptors come from a man aged 55 to 69 in good health.

This clonotype has a handful of counts. This chain uses TRBV4-3 with TRBJ2-1, with D possibly TRBD1 on 6 matching bases. V was cut by 0 bases and J by 2 bases, with 14 bases left in between. CDR1 and CDR2 from the germline V gene are LGHNA and YSLEER. The CDR3 is 17 amino acids. The CDR3 sequence: CASSQDPQGPTYNEQFF. CDR3 sequence (DNA): TGCGCCAGCAGCCAAGATCCCCAGGGGCCCACCTACAATGAGCAGTTCTTC.

This clonotype has a handful of counts. The chain is built from TRBV12-5 and TRBJ2-1; D perhaps matches TRBD2 (6 bases). CDR1 and CDR2 (germline): LGHNT, FRNRAP. V lost 6 bases to trimming and J lost 2 bases, with 11 bases between them. This CDR3 contains 14 residues. Written as DNA, the CDR3 is TGTGCTAGTGGCGCCGGGGGTACCTACAATGAGCAGTTCTTC. It yields the protein CASGAGGTYNEQFF.

On this clonotype itself: It may be a read error: a sequence one base away is much more abundant. The chain employs TRBV4-3 and TRBJ1-2; D is perhaps TRBD1 (5 bases). This CDR3 is built from 15 residues. Germline CDR1 LGHNA, CDR2 YSLEER. Trimming pared 5 bases from V and 7 bases from J, leaving 20 bases between. The CDR3 DNA sequence: TGCGCCAGCAGCTCATCCACGACAGACTCCTTTGGCTACACCTTC. Translated, it gives CASSSSTTDSFGYTF.

The gene calls are TRBV7-2 and TRBJ2-5; D remains ambiguous. The J call may not be correct, given that the DNA end is closer to TRBJ2-7. The CDR3 runs to 14 residues. Germline V gives CDR1 SGHTA, CDR2 FQGNSA. The CDR3 nucleotides read TGTGCCAGCAGCTTAGTCCAGAGTTATTACGAGCAGTACTTC. As protein: CASSLVQSYYEQYF.

V gene TRBV5-1 combines with J gene TRBJ1-2, with D perhaps matching TRBD1 (5 bases). Germline V gives CDR1 SGHRS, CDR2 YFSETQ. V lost 4 bases to trimming and J lost 9 bases, with 22 bases between them. The CDR3 is made up of 15 amino acids. In DNA form, the CDR3 reads TGCGCCAGCAGCGGCGGGACCGACGGTCAGGATAGCTACACCTTC. Translated: CASSGGTDGQDSYTF.

The V and J genes are TRBV7-6 and TRBJ2-7, with D possibly being TRBD2 (6 bases). From germline, CDR1 is SGHVS and CDR2 FNYEAQ. This CDR3 has 16 amino acids. V shed 4 bases and J shed 7 bases, with 23 bases lying between them. Here the CDR3 reads CASSWGVARGEGEQYF. The CDR3 nucleotides are TGTGCCAGCAGCTGGGGGGTTGCACGAGGGGAAGGTGAGCAGTACTTC.

Here the CDR3 reads CASSSSGLQPHNEQFF. CDR3 in DNA: TGTGCCAGCAGCTCGAGCGGACTCCAGCCCCACAATGAGCAGTTCTTC. The chain links TRBV7-2 to TRBJ2-1, with D possibly matching TRBD2 (5 bases). CDR1 is SGHTA and CDR2 is FQGNSA in the germline V gene. The CDR3 loop spans 16 amino acids. The V end lost 4 bases, the J end lost 5 bases, and 18 bases lay between the germline ends. The full variable domain, with the rest looked up from reference TRBV7-2 and TRBJ2-1, is GAGVSQSPSNKVTEKGKDVELRCDPISGHTALYWYRQSLGQGLEFLIYFQGNSAPDKSGLPSDRFSAERTGGSVSTLTIQRTQQEDSAVYLCASSSSGLQPHNEQFFGPGTRLTVL.

This clonotype was recorded many times. The chain joins TRBV7-9 to TRBJ2-5, with D unclear. Between the trimmed V and J ends, which lost 5 bases and 3 bases, there was a span of 4 bases. Germline assignment: CDR1 SEHNR and CDR2 FQNEAQ (reference sequence). This CDR3 is 11 amino acids long. In DNA form, the CDR3 reads TGTGCCAGCAGCGGGGAAGAGACCCAGTACTTC. Translating it yields CASSGEETQYF.

This clonotype was counted a few times. The chain carries TRBV6-2 or TRBV6-3 and TRBJ2-6, with TRBD2 identical over 8 bases. In germline, CDR1 is MNHEY, CDR2 SVGEGT. V gave up 6 bases and J gave up 2 bases; unmatched junction bases: 3. The CDR3 is made up of 15 amino acids. Written as DNA, the CDR3 is TGTGCCAGCAGATCGGGAGGGACTGGGGCCAACGTCCTGACTTTC. Protein sequence: CASRSGGTGANVLTF.